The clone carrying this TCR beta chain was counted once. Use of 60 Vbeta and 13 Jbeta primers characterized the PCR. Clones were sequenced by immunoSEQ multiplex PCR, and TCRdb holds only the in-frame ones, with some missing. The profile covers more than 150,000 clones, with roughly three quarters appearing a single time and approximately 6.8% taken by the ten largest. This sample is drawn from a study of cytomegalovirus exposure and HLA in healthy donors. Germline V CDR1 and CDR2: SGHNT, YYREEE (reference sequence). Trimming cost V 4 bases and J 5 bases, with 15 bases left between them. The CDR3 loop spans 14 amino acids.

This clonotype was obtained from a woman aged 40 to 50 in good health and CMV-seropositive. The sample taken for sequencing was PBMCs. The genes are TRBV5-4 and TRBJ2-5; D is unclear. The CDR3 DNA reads TGTGCCAGCAGCCAGCCGGGTAAACTGGAGACCCAGTACTTC. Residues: CASSQPGKLETQYF.